Below, 22 T cell receptor beta chains from the same sample are listed, as sequenced in a study of OX40 agonist ivuxolimab in advanced cancers. TCRdb's table, derived via immunoSEQ multiplex PCR, lists solely in-frame clones and lacks some. In the table there are tens of thousands of clones, around 91% of which are singletons. Here the sequenced sample was CD4+ or CD8+ T cells sorted from blood, taken in a trial of the OX40 agonist ivuxolimab. These receptors came from an adult with an advanced solid tumor such as melanoma, head and neck, liver or kidney cancer.

V gene TRBV6-5 combines with J gene TRBJ1-3, with 9 bases fitting TRBD1. Germline lookup yields CDR1 MNHEY and CDR2 SVGAGI. J lost 3 bases, V lost 6 bases, and 6 bases had no gene match. The CDR3 contains 15 residues. In DNA form, the CDR3 reads TGTGCCAGCAGCCCCACAGGGGGCGGTGGAAACACCATATATTTT. Its translation is CASSPTGGGGNTIYF.

The table lists this clone with a count of one. This chain joins TRBV7-2 and TRBJ2-2; weak D call: TRBD2 (7 bases). V lost 6 bases and J 4 bases, leaving 18 bases between the germline ends. CDR3 length equals 16 residues. Looked up from germline, CDR1 is SGHTA and CDR2 is FQGNSA. This CDR3 is CASRLTGAGVTGELFF. The CDR3 region has the DNA TGTGCCAGCAGGCTAACGGGGGCGGGAGTCACCGGGGAGCTGTTTTTT.

The chain carries TRBV7-6 and TRBJ1-1; weak D call: TRBD1 (5 bases). Germline CDR1 and CDR2: SGHVS and FNYEAQ. The CDR3 length is 13 residues. Trimming left V 9 bases short and J 1 base short, with 12 bases between. This CDR3 is CASSRGENTEAFF. The CDR3 coding sequence is TGTGCCAGTAGTAGAGGGGAGAACACTGAAGCTTTCTTT.

The V and J genes are TRBV18 and TRBJ2-1; tentatively, D is TRBD1 (5 bases). V was shortened by 3 bases and J by 0 bases, with 6 bases between the two germline ends. CDR1 and CDR2 (germline): KGHSH, LQKENI. CDR3 size: 14 residues. The CDR3 loop reads CASSPTVSYNEQFF. CDR3 bases: TGTGCCAGCTCACCGACAGTCTCCTACAATGAGCAGTTCTTC.

This sequence joins TRBV5-1 and TRBJ2-7; 8 bases agree with TRBD1. CDR1 SGHRS and CDR2 YFSETQ come from the germline V gene. With V trimmed by 4 bases and J by 0 bases, 9 bases remained unmatched. The CDR3 has 16 residues. CDR3 coding DNA: TGCGCCAGCAGCGGGGGGACAGGAACCACCTCCTACGAGCAGTACTTC. It encodes CASSGGTGTTSYEQYF.

This rearrangement joins TRBV4-1 to TRBJ1-3, with a weak D call TRBD1 (6 bases). Germline lookup yields CDR1 MGHRA and CDR2 YSYEKL. V was pared by 4 bases and J by 0 bases, with 16 bases between. CDR3 length equals 17 residues. Written as DNA, the CDR3 is TGCGCCAGCAGCCTTCGCGGGGGCCCCGGCTCTGGAAACACCATATATTTT. Encoded protein: CASSLRGGPGSGNTIYF.

The gene calls are TRBV10-3 and TRBJ2-3, with D possibly being TRBD1 or TRBD2 (6 bases each). The CDR3 sequence is 15 residues long. Trimming pared 3 bases from V and 2 bases from J, leaving 12 bases between. Germline-derived CDR1 and CDR2 are ENHRY and SYGVKD. CDR3 DNA sequence: TGTGCCATCAGTGAACAAAGGGGGGACACAGATACGCAGTATTTT. Its translation: CAISEQRGDTDTQYF.

J is TRBJ1-2 and V is TRBV19, with 10 bases aligning to TRBD1. Losses at the gene ends were 3 bases for V and 3 bases for J; bases not matched to a gene: 10. This CDR3 contains 17 residues. Germline CDR1 and CDR2: LNHDA and SQIVND (reference sequence). The CDR3: CASSMTGGAARYYGYTF. DNA for the CDR3: TGTGCCAGTAGTATGACAGGGGGCGCGGCCAGGTACTATGGCTACACCTTC.

V usage is TRBV7-6 and J usage is TRBJ1-4, with a tentative D call TRBD1 (5 bases). Germline CDR1 is SGHVS and CDR2 is FNYEAQ. V was clipped by 5 bases and J by 0 bases, with 19 bases between them. The CDR3 length is 18 residues. The chain's CDR3 is CASSRTPRDVATNEKLFF. In DNA, the CDR3 is TGTGCCAGCAGCCGAACCCCCAGGGACGTTGCAACTAATGAAAAACTGTTTTTT.

This chain connects TRBV7-9 to TRBJ2-3; D unclear. Trimming removed 2 bases from V and 5 bases from J, with 11 bases in between. CDR1 and CDR2 (germline): SEHNR, FQNEAQ (reference sequence). The CDR3 runs to 14 residues. In DNA form, the CDR3 reads TGTGCCAGCAGCTTACCCTTCTCGGGAGATACGCAGTATTTT. Its protein product is CASSLPFSGDTQYF.

Remarks on this clone: Other DNA sequences in the same sample also yield this CDR3. The rearrangement links TRBV7-2 to TRBJ1-2; D might be TRBD1 (6 bases). Trimming took off 4 bases at V and 2 bases at J, with 8 bases between the two ends. CDR1 is SGHTA and CDR2 is FQGNSA in the germline V gene. This CDR3 contains 13 residues. DNA of the CDR3: TGTGCCAGCAGCTCCGGACAGAACTATGGCTACACCTTC. Translating it yields CASSSGQNYGYTF.

V usage is TRBV5-1 and J usage is TRBJ2-2; D call uncertain. CDR1 is SGHRS and CDR2 is YFSETQ in the germline V gene. Trimming shortened V by 0 bases and J by 5 bases, and 5 bases separated the two germline ends. The CDR3 is 13 residues long. CDR3 loop: CASSLDVTGELFF. Written as DNA, the CDR3 is TGCGCCAGCAGCTTGGACGTAACCGGGGAGCTGTTTTTT. Full variable domain (remainder filled in from reference TRBV5-1 and TRBJ2-2): KAGVTQTPRYLIKTRGQQVTLSCSPISGHRSVSWYQQTPGQGLQFLFEYFSETQRNKGNFPGRFSGRQFSNSRSEMNVSTLELGDSALYLCASSLDVTGELFFGEGSRLTVL.

This chain uses TRBV7-2 with TRBJ1-2, with 8 nucleotides matching TRBD1. The CDR3 spans 15 residues. Germline assignment: CDR1 SGHTA and CDR2 FQGNSA. V trimming: 5 bases; J trimming: 6 bases; junction bases outside the gene matches: 11. The CDR3: CASSRDQRTGNGYTF. The CDR3 DNA follows: TGTGCCAGCAGCCGGGACCAGAGGACAGGGAATGGCTACACCTTC.

The chain is built from TRBV5-1 and TRBJ2-7; 9 bases align to TRBD1. With V trimmed by 7 bases and J by 3 bases, 2 bases remained unmatched. The CDR3 runs 12 residues. Germline V gene lookup returns CDR1 SGHRS and CDR2 YFSETQ. This CDR3 is CASSDRGYEQYF. CDR3 bases: TGCGCCAGCTCGGACAGGGGCTACGAGCAGTACTTC.

The chain is built from TRBV5-1 and TRBJ2-5; D is uncertain. CDR3 size: 12 residues. V lost 4 bases and J lost 2, with 6 bases in between. Germline lookup yields CDR1 SGHRS and CDR2 YFSETQ. Here the CDR3 DNA reads TGCGCCAGCAGCCGGGCGCAAGAGACCCAGTACTTC. Translating gives CASSRAQETQYF.

This chain connects TRBV27 to TRBJ2-3; 9 bases agree with TRBD2. This CDR3 spans 16 amino acids. Germline trimming cut 5 bases from V and 3 bases from J; bases unmatched to any gene: 9. Per the germline V gene, CDR1 is MNHEY and CDR2 is SMNVEV (reference sequence). The CDR3 sequence: CASSPYVAGGTDTQYF. In nucleotides, the CDR3 is TGTGCCAGCAGTCCTTACGTCGCGGGAGGGACAGATACGCAGTATTTT.

The chain uses TRBV18 and TRBJ2-5; 8 bases align to TRBD2. Unmatched junction bases numbered 6, after V lost 2 bases and J lost 4 bases. CDR3 size: 15 residues. Looked up from germline, CDR1 is KGHSH and CDR2 is LQKENI. CDR3 sequence reads: CASSPSGTSIETQYF. Written as DNA, the CDR3 is TGTGCCAGCTCACCATCCGGGACTAGTATAGAGACCCAGTACTTC.

This clone was picked up one time. The chain carries TRBV5-1 and TRBJ2-5; D is perhaps TRBD2 (7 bases). The CDR3 is made up of 16 amino acids. Germline lookup yields CDR1 SGHRS and CDR2 YFSETQ. Trimming cost V 0 bases and J 5 bases, with 17 bases left between them. The DNA for the CDR3 is TGCGCCAGCAGCTTGGCCGGGGGGCGTCCCGGCGAGACCCAGTACTTC. This gives the protein CASSLAGGRPGETQYF.

The V and J genes are TRBV7-8 and TRBJ1-2, with 12 bases matching TRBD1. The trim removed 5 bases at V and 6 bases at J, leaving 10 bases unmatched. Germline-derived CDR1 and CDR2 are SGHVS and FQNEAQ. The CDR3 is made up of 16 amino acids. CDR3 sequence: CASSPRDRGQPHGYTF. CDR3 coding DNA: TGTGCCAGCAGCCCCCGGGACAGGGGGCAACCCCATGGCTACACCTTC. Filled out from reference TRBV7-8 and TRBJ1-2, the complete variable domain reads GAGVSQSPRYKVAKRGQDVALRCDPISGHVSLFWYQQALGQGPEFLTYFQNEAQLDKSGLPSDRFFAERPEGSVSTLKIQRTQQEDSAVYLCASSPRDRGQPHGYTFGSGTRLTVV.

The DNA of the CDR3 is TGTGCCAGCTCACCACTGCCCGACAGGGTCGGCTCCTATGGCTACACCTTC. Residues: CASSPLPDRVGSYGYTF. The rearrangement uses TRBV18 and TRBJ1-2; 7 positions agree with TRBD1. In germline, CDR1 is KGHSH, CDR2 LQKENI. Trimming took 1 base from V and 4 from J; bases not matched to a gene: 12. The CDR3 sequence is 17 residues long.

V is TRBV29-1 and J is TRBJ1-3, with no clear D. The CDR3 totals 13 residues. CDR1 SQVTM and CDR2 ANQGSEA come from the germline V gene. Trimming left V 7 bases short and J 1 base short, with 11 bases between. Here the CDR3 DNA reads TGCAGCGCTCGTCTCCCATCTGGAAACACCATATATTTT. Translation gives CSARLPSGNTIYF.

The chain employs TRBV7-2 and TRBJ2-7; no reliable D call. This CDR3 contains 15 residues. V dropped 2 bases and J dropped 6 bases, with 17 bases sitting between them. CDR1 is SGHTA, CDR2 FQGNSA, per germline. The CDR3 loop is CASSLNARLLGEQYF. CDR3 in DNA: TGTGCCAGCAGCTTAAACGCACGGCTCCTAGGCGAGCAGTACTTC.